This T cell receptor (beta chain) was sequenced in a study of cytomegalovirus exposure and HLA in healthy donors. CDR3 length: 16 amino acids. Germline CDR1 and CDR2: MGHRA and YSYEKL. V was clipped by 2 bases and J by 2 bases; unmatched bases: 4. PCR primers comprised 60 Vbeta and 13 Jbeta primers. Generated by immunoSEQ multiplex PCR, the TCRdb table keeps only in-frame clones and is missing some. In the table there are some 120,000 clones, about 74% of which are singletons. V gene TRBV4-1 combines with J gene TRBJ2-1; 9 nucleotides line up with TRBD2. The sample was PBMCs. The TCR sequence derives from a female donor in good health and CMV-seronegative. CDR3 nucleotide sequence: TGCGCCAGCAGCCAAAGGAGCGGGGGGCCCTACAATGAGCAGTTCTTC. This translates into CASSQRSGGPYNEQFF.